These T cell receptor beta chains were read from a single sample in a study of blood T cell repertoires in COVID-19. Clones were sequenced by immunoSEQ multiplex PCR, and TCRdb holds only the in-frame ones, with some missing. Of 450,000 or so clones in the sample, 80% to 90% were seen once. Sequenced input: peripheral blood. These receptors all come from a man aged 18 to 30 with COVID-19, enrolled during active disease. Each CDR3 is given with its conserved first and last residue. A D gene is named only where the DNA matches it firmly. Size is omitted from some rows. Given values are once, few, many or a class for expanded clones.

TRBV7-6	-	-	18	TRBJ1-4	CASSLGRGATYTNEKLFF	TGTGCCAGCAGCTTAGGCCGGGGGGCCACTTACACTAATGAAAAACTGTTTTTT
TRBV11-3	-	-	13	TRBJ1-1	CASSFVGGSEAFF	TGTGCCAGCAGCTTTGTGGGAGGCTCTGAAGCTTTCTTT
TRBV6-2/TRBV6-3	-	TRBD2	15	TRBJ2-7	CASSYFGTSSYEQYF	TGTGCCAGCAGTTACTTCGGGACTAGTAGCTACGAGCAGTACTTC
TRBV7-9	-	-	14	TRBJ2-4	CASSSGLAKNIQYF	TGTGCCAGCAGCTCGGGATTAGCCAAAAACATTCAGTACTTC
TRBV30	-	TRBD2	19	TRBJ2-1	CAWTSRRLAGAIRNNEQFF	TGTGCCTGGACCTCCCGGCGGCTAGCGGGAGCGATCCGAAACAATGAGCAGTTCTTC
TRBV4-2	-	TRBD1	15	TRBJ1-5	CASSQETGRNQPQHF	TGTGCCAGCAGCCAAGAGACAGGGCGGAATCAGCCCCAGCATTTT
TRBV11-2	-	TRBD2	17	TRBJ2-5	CASSLMTSGRGGETQYF	TGTGCCAGCAGCTTGATGACTAGCGGGAGAGGGGGGGAGACCCAGTACTTC
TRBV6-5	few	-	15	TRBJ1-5	CASSYTGGGNQPQHF	TGTGCCAGCAGTTACACCGGCGGGGGCAATCAGCCCCAGCATTTT
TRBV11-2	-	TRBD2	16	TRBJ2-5	CASSLGTPGGTETQYF	TGTGCCAGCAGCTTAGGGACCCCGGGGGGTACGGAGACCCAGTACTTC
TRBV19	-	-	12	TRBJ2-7	CASSISGYEQYF	TGTGCCAGTAGTATCTCGGGTTACGAGCAGTACTTC
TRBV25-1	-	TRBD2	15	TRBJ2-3	CASSQAGGPTYTQYF	TGTGCCAGCAGTCAAGCGGGAGGGCCAACCTATACGCAGTATTTT
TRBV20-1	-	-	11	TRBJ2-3	CSAPTGDTQYF	TGCAGTGCTCCCACGGGGGATACGCAGTATTTT
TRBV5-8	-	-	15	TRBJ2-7	CASSLSPTNAYEQYF	TGTGCCAGCAGCTTGTCTCCGACAAACGCCTACGAGCAGTACTTC
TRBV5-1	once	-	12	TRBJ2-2	CASRTNTGELFF	TGCGCCAGTCGTACGAACACCGGGGAGCTGTTTTTT
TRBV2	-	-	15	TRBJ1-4	CASSSTGSTNEKLFF	TGTGCCAGCAGTTCTACAGGGTCAACTAATGAAAAACTGTTTTTT
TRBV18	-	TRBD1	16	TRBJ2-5	CASSSSQGLVQETQYF	TGTGCCAGCTCAAGTTCACAGGGGTTAGTACAAGAGACCCAGTACTTC
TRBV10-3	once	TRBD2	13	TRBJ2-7	CAIRPSSGDEQYF	TGTGCCATCAGGCCCTCTAGCGGGGACGAGCAGTACTTC
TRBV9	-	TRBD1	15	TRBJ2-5	CASSVEQGALGTQYF	TGTGCCAGCAGCGTAGAACAGGGGGCGTTGGGGACCCAGTACTTC
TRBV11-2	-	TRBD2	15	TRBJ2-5	CASSLEASGVETQYF	TGTGCCAGCAGCTTAGAGGCTAGCGGGGTCGAGACCCAGTACTTC
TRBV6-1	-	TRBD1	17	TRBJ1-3	CASSEGNIRGLGVTIYF	TGTGCCAGCAGTGAAGGAAATATCAGGGGGCTCGGCGTCACCATATATTTT
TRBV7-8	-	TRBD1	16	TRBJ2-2	CASSAGQGPITGELFF	TGTGCCAGCAGCGCCGGACAGGGCCCAATCACCGGGGAGCTGTTTTTT
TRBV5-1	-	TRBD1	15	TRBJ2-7	CASSSTGQGTYEQYF	TGCGCCAGCAGCTCTACGGGACAGGGGACATACGAGCAGTACTTC